This T cell receptor (beta chain) was retrieved from a study of CD8 T cells in Susac syndrome. Reverse transcription of about 0.5 to 1 ug RNA used random hexamers. TCRdb reanalysed the immunoSEQ multiplex PCR reads using MiXCR and keeps one entry per CDR3 protein. Of around 230,000 distinct CDR3 sequences in the sample, 95% were seen once. The V gene lost 1 base and the J gene lost 6 bases, with 9 bases spanning the gap. The CDR3 is made up of 13 amino acids. Germline V gene lookup returns CDR1 LGHDT and CDR2 YNNKEL (reference sequence). Purification of the CD8+ and CD4+ T cells relied on negative isolation, and TEMRA cells underwent FACS enrichment.

The J gene is TRBJ1-2, the V gene TRBV3-1; the D gene is possibly TRBD1 (5 bases). The TCR comes from a human donor with multiple sclerosis. Sequencing was carried out using CD4+ T cells from PBMCs. This CDR3 reads CASSQVQGDGYTF. The CDR3 region has the DNA TGTGCCAGCAGCCAAGTGCAGGGTGATGGCTACACCTTC.